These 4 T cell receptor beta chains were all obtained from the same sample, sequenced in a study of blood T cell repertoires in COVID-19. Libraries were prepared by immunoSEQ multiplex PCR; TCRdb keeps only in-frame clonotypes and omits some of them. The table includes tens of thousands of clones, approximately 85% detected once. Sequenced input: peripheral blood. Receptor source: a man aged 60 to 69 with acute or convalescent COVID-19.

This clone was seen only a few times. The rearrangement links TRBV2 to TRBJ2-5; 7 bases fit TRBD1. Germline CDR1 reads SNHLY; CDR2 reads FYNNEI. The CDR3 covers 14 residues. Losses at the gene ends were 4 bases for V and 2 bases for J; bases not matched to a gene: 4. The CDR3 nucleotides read TGTGCCAGCAGTGGGACAGGCCAGCAAGAGACCCAGTACTTC. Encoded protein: CASSGTGQQETQYF. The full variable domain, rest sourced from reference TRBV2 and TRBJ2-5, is EPEVTQTPSHQVTQMGQEVILRCVPISNHLYFYWYRQILGQKVEFLVSFYNNEISEKSEIFDDQFSVERPDGSNFTLKIRSTKLEDSAMYFCASSGTGQQETQYFGPGTRLLVL.

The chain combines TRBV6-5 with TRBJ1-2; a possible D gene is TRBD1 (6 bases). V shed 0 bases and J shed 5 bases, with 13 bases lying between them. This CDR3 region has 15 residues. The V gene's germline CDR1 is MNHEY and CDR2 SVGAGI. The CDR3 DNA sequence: TGTGCCAGCAGTTACTCAATCCCGGACAGTTATGGCTACACCTTC. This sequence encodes CASSYSIPDSYGYTF.

In DNA, the CDR3 is TGTGCCAGCAGCGAGGGAGGGAGCACTGGGGCCAACGTCCTGACTTTC. Amino acids: CASSEGGSTGANVLTF. The chain recombines TRBV14 with TRBJ2-6; 7 bases map to TRBD2. CDR1 and CDR2 from the germline V gene are SGHDN and FVKESK. CDR3 length: 16 amino acids. The V segment lost 5 bases and the J segment 2 bases; nucleotides outside the gene matches: 6.

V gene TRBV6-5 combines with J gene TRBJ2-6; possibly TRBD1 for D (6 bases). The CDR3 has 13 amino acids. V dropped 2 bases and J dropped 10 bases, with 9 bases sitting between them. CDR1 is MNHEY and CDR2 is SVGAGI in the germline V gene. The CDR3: CASSYQGSNVLTF. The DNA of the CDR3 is TGTGCCAGCAGTTACCAGGGGTCAAACGTCCTGACTTTC.